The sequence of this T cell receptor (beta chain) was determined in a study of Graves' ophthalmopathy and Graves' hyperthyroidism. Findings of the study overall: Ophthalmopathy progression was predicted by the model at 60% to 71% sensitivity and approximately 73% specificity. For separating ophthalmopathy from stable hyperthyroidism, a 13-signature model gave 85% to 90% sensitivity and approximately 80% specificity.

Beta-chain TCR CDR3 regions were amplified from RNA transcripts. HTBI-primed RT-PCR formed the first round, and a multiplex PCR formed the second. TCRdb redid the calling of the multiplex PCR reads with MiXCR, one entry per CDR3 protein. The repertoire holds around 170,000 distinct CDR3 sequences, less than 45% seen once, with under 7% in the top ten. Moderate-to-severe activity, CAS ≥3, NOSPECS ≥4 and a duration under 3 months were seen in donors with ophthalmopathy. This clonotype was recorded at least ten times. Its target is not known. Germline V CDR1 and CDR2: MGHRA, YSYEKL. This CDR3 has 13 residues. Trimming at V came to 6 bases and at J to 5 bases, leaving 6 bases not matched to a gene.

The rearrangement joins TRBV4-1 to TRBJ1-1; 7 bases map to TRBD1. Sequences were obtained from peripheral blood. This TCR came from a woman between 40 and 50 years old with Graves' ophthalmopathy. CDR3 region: CASRWTGRTEAFF. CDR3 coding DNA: TGCGCCAGCAGATGGACAGGTCGGACTGAAGCTTTCTTT.